One sample yielded the 26 T cell receptor beta chains listed below, sequenced in a study of T cell responses to AZD1222 COVID-19 vaccine. The method was immunoSEQ multiplex PCR; TCRdb's version includes in-frame clones alone and lacks a portion of them. The sample records 130,000 to 150,000 clones, approximately 90% being singletons. Source: peripheral blood, taken on day 0 of AZD1222 vaccination. Source of these receptors: an adult in good health.

This chain connects TRBV5-1 to TRBJ1-2; D remains unclear. CDR3 length equals 14 residues. Trimming shortened V by 0 bases and J by 2 bases, and 8 bases separated the two germline ends. CDR1 and CDR2 (germline): SGHRS, YFSETQ. CDR3 coding DNA: TGCGCCAGCAGCTTGGATGGAGGCAACTATGGCTACACCTTC. This sequence encodes CASSLDGGNYGYTF. The complete variable domain, with remaining parts taken from reference TRBV5-1 and TRBJ1-2, reads KAGVTQTPRYLIKTRGQQVTLSCSPISGHRSVSWYQQTPGQGLQFLFEYFSETQRNKGNFPGRFSGRQFSNSRSEMNVSTLELGDSALYLCASSLDGGNYGYTFGSGTRLTVV.

This clone came up a few times. The chain couples TRBV7-6 to TRBJ1-6; D is uncertain. The germline gives CDR1 SGHVS, CDR2 FNYEAQ. V lost 6 bases and J 8 bases, leaving 23 bases between the germline ends. The CDR3 covers 17 residues. CDR3 sequence reads: CASRPTPLLGAHSPLHF. CDR3 nucleotide sequence: TGTGCCAGCAGGCCAACCCCCCTACTAGGTGCACATTCACCCCTCCACTTT.

The chain's CDR3 is CASSLRSPATQYF. Here the CDR3 DNA reads TGTGCCAGCAGTTTACGGAGTCCGGCGACCCAGTACTTC. This sequence joins TRBV28 and TRBJ2-5; the D is unclear. V lost 2 bases and J lost 7, with 11 bases in between. From germline, CDR1 is MDHEN and CDR2 SYDVKM. CDR3 length: 13 residues.

The V gene is TRBV20-1, the J gene TRBJ1-1; D gene ambiguous. The CDR3 consists of 11 residues. V dropped 0 bases and J dropped 9 bases, with 8 bases sitting between them. The germline gives CDR1 DFQATT, CDR2 SNEGSKA (reference sequence). In DNA form, the CDR3 reads TGCAGTGCTAGAGATCAAGGGCAAGCTTTCTTT. This sequence encodes CSARDQGQAFF.

V and J are TRBV4-1 and TRBJ2-7; D gene uncertain. CDR3 length equals 16 residues. V was trimmed by 0 bases and J by 0 bases, leaving 12 bases between them. Germline V CDR1 and CDR2: MGHRA, YSYEKL. The CDR3: CASSQDPNLRSYEQYF. CDR3 nucleotide sequence: TGCGCCAGCAGCCAAGATCCCAACTTACGCTCCTACGAGCAGTACTTC.

This clone has more than one count but fewer than ten. The chain employs TRBV19 and TRBJ1-4; D perhaps matches TRBD1 (6 bases). V lost 5 bases and J 8 bases, leaving 15 bases between the germline ends. The CDR3 runs to 14 residues. Germline V gene data show CDR1 as LNHDA and CDR2 as SQIVND (reference sequence). The CDR3 sequence: CASSEAGAQEKLFF. DNA for the CDR3: TGTGCCAGTAGTGAGGCAGGGGCACAAGAAAAACTGTTTTTT.

The gene calls are TRBV5-4 and TRBJ1-1, with TRBD1 matching 8 bases. Per the germline V gene, CDR1 is SGHNT and CDR2 is YYREEE (reference sequence). The CDR3 loop spans 15 amino acids. J was trimmed by 4 bases and V by 1 base; bases with no gene match: 6. CDR3: CASSLPQGARTEAFF. CDR3 bases: TGTGCCAGCAGCTTGCCCCAGGGGGCGCGCACTGAAGCTTTCTTT. Looking up the rest from reference TRBV5-4 and TRBJ1-1 gives the full variable domain: ETGVTQSPTHLIKTRGQQVTLRCSSQSGHNTVSWYQQALGQGPQFIFQYYREEENGRGNFPPRFSGLQFPNYSSELNVNALELDDSALYLCASSLPQGARTEAFFGQGTRLTVV.

Only one count was recorded for this clone. The chain joins TRBV6-1 to TRBJ1-2; 7 nucleotides agree with TRBD1. This CDR3 region has 15 residues. Trimming at V came to 2 bases and at J to 1 base, leaving 4 bases not matched to a gene. The germline V gene has CDR1 MNHNS and CDR2 SASEGT. CDR3 residues: CASSEPGQFNYGYTF. The CDR3 DNA reads as TGTGCCAGCAGTGAACCGGGACAGTTTAACTATGGCTACACCTTC.

V and J are TRBV7-2 and TRBJ1-1; D is possibly TRBD1 (6 bases). Per the germline V gene, CDR1 is SGHTA and CDR2 is FQGNSA. The CDR3 contains 15 residues. V lost 1 base to trimming and J lost 10 bases, with 19 bases between them. The CDR3 sequence: CASSLEGGGTPAAFF. As DNA, the CDR3 is TGTGCCAGCAGCTTAGAGGGGGGAGGAACCCCTGCAGCTTTCTTT. Looking up the rest from reference TRBV7-2 and TRBJ1-1 gives the full variable domain: GAGVSQSPSNKVTEKGKDVELRCDPISGHTALYWYRQSLGQGLEFLIYFQGNSAPDKSGLPSDRFSAERTGGSVSTLTIQRTQQEDSAVYLCASSLEGGGTPAAFFGQGTRLTVV.

The CDR3 DNA reads as TGTGCCAGCAGCCCTCAGGGGTCTAATGAAAAACTGTTTTTT. It translates to CASSPQGSNEKLFF. V and J are TRBV6-6 and TRBJ1-4, with D possibly TRBD1 on 6 matching bases. Germline CDR1 and CDR2: MNHNY and SVGAGI (reference sequence). The CDR3 contains 14 residues. V lost 6 bases and J lost 3, with 11 bases in between.

The chain recombines TRBV29-1 with TRBJ1-1; 7 bases map to TRBD1. CDR3 size: 14 residues. The J segment lost 3 bases and the V segment lost 6 bases, leaving 10 bases of the junction unmatched. Per the germline V gene, CDR1 is SQVTM and CDR2 is ANQGSEA. Here the CDR3 DNA reads TGCAGCGTCAAAGGGGGCGGGTTGGACACTGAAGCTTTCTTT. It specifies CSVKGGGLDTEAFF. Variable domain in full (rest from reference TRBV29-1 and TRBJ1-1): SAVISQKPSRDICQRGTSLTIQCQVDSQVTMMFWYRQQPGQSLTLIATANQGSEATYESGFVIDKFPISRPNLTFSTLTVSNMSPEDSSIYLCSVKGGGLDTEAFFGQGTRLTVV.

This clone turned up a few times. V and J are TRBV28 and TRBJ1-2; D ambiguous. Trimming removed 6 bases at V and 8 bases at J, with 13 bases between. The CDR3 runs to 12 residues. Per the germline V gene, CDR1 is MDHEN and CDR2 is SYDVKM. CDR3 sequence reads: CASSSDPRGYTF. CDR3 DNA: TGTGCCAGCAGCTCCGACCCGCGCGGCTACACCTTC.

The rearrangement uses TRBV4-1 and TRBJ1-1; no clear D gene. The CDR3 is made up of 12 amino acids. V was trimmed by 5 bases and J by 10 bases, leaving 14 bases between them. Per the germline V gene, CDR1 is MGHRA and CDR2 is YSYEKL. CDR3 protein: CASSGRGRGAFF. The CDR3 DNA is TGCGCCAGCAGCGGCCGAGGCAGAGGAGCTTTCTTT.

The V gene is TRBV6-6, the J gene TRBJ2-2; D may be TRBD2 (5 bases). V was shortened by 6 bases and J by 3 bases, with 11 bases between the two germline ends. Germline V gene lookup returns CDR1 MNHNY and CDR2 SVGAGI (reference sequence). CDR3 length equals 14 residues. The chain's CDR3 is CASRGDGDTGELFF. Written as DNA, the CDR3 is TGTGCCAGCAGGGGTGACGGGGACACCGGGGAGCTGTTTTTT.

The chain is built from TRBV4-1 and TRBJ1-3; D gene ambiguous. This CDR3 is 14 amino acids long. Germline V CDR1 and CDR2: MGHRA, YSYEKL. V dropped 0 bases and J dropped 4 bases, with 7 bases sitting between them. The CDR3 DNA sequence: TGCGCCAGCAGCCAAGATCGTCGGGGAAACACCATATATTTT. Its translation is CASSQDRRGNTIYF.

This chain uses TRBV3-1 (or the pseudogene TRBV3-2) with TRBJ1-6; 9 bases line up with TRBD1. CDR1 LGHDT and CDR2 YNNKEL come from the germline V gene (reference sequence). The CDR3 is 15 residues long. J was trimmed by 9 bases and V by 2 bases; bases with no gene match: 5. The CDR3 bases are TGTGCCAGCAGCCAAAGGACAGGGGCCGGTTCACCCCTCCACTTT. It codes for CASSQRTGAGSPLHF.

The V gene is TRBV28, the J gene TRBJ1-2; no clear D. The V end was cut by 6 bases, the J end by 4 bases, with 12 bases between. The CDR3 length is 13 residues. Germline V gene data show CDR1 as MDHEN and CDR2 as SYDVKM. The CDR3 is CASSSTSSYGYTF. In DNA form, the CDR3 reads TGTGCCAGCAGCTCAACCAGCAGCTATGGCTACACCTTC.

The chain uses TRBV18 and TRBJ2-3; D unresolved. Between the trimmed V and J ends, which lost 0 bases and 0 bases, there was a span of 13 bases. Germline CDR1 is KGHSH and CDR2 is LQKENI. The CDR3 covers 17 residues. The CDR3 DNA sequence: TGTGCCAGCTCACCACCCTGGGCCCTAACTAGCACAGATACGCAGTATTTT. This gives the protein CASSPPWALTSTDTQYF.

A few counts support this clone. The CDR3 DNA reads TGCGCCAGCAGCCAAGGGACAGGGGTCGACTCCTATAATTCACCCCTCCACTTT. Translated, it gives CASSQGTGVDSYNSPLHF. V gene TRBV4-3 combines with J gene TRBJ1-6; 9 nucleotides agree with TRBD1. The trim removed 1 base at V and 0 bases at J, leaving 4 bases unmatched. Germline loops: CDR1 LGHNA, CDR2 YSLEER. The CDR3 extends over 18 amino acids.

The rearrangement uses TRBV28 and TRBJ1-1; 9 bases are a match to TRBD1. V dropped 6 bases and J dropped 0; count of bases not matched to a gene: 8. The CDR3 runs to 16 residues. Germline values: CDR1 MDHEN, CDR2 SYDVKM. CDR3 amino acids: CASREGQGVLNTEAFF. The CDR3 DNA reads TGTGCCAGCAGAGAGGGACAGGGAGTTTTGAACACTGAAGCTTTCTTT. The full variable domain, with the rest looked up from reference TRBV28 and TRBJ1-1, is DVKVTQSSRYLVKRTGEKVFLECVQDMDHENMFWYRQDPGLGLRLIYFSYDVKMKEKGDIPEGYSVSREKKERFSLILESASTNQTSMYLCASREGQGVLNTEAFFGQGTRLTVV.

CDR3 bases: TGTGCCACCAGCTCGTTGGAAGGGGCCCAGCATTTT. Residues: CATSSLEGAQHF. This chain connects TRBV15 to TRBJ1-5; TRBD1 might be the D (5 bases). The CDR3 runs 12 residues. The V and J ends lost 5 bases and 11 bases respectively, with 13 bases between them. CDR1 is LNHNV and CDR2 is YYDKDF in the germline V gene (reference sequence).

The chain joins TRBV14 to TRBJ2-7, with D maybe TRBD2 (5 bases). The germline gives CDR1 SGHDN, CDR2 FVKESK. Trimming took off 7 bases at V and 0 bases at J, with 13 bases between the two ends. There are 14 residues in the CDR3. CDR3 nucleotides: TGTGCCAGCACCCCGGGATACAGCTCCTACGAGCAGTACTTC. Amino acids: CASTPGYSSYEQYF.

The chain joins TRBV7-2 to TRBJ2-7, with a possible D match to TRBD2 (6 bases). Germline V gives CDR1 SGHTA, CDR2 FQGNSA. The V end lost 7 bases, the J end lost 2 bases, and 18 bases lay between the germline ends. The CDR3 is 15 residues long. The DNA of the CDR3 is TGTGCCAGCACGAATACCGGGGGTTGGGCCTACGAGCAGTACTTC. Protein sequence: CASTNTGGWAYEQYF.

The chain combines TRBV6-2 or TRBV6-3 with TRBJ2-3; TRBD2 agrees at 11 bases. CDR1 MNHEY and CDR2 SVGEGT come from the germline V gene. Unmatched junction bases numbered 6, after V lost 5 bases and J lost 2 bases. The CDR3 is 16 amino acids. The CDR3 DNA is TGTGCCAGCAGTGCTCATAGCGGGGGGGACACAGATACGCAGTATTTT. Amino acids: CASSAHSGGDTDTQYF.

This clone was observed a handful of times. The chain carries TRBV2 and TRBJ1-1; D is unclear. Trimming cost V 6 bases and J 4 bases, with 9 bases left between them. In germline, CDR1 is SNHLY, CDR2 FYNNEI. The CDR3 runs 12 residues. The CDR3 reads CASRAAGTEAFF. The CDR3 bases are TGTGCCAGCAGGGCGGCAGGCACTGAAGCTTTCTTT.

The genes are TRBV29-1 and TRBJ1-1, with D possibly TRBD1 on 5 matching bases. The germline CDR1 and CDR2 sequences are SQVTM and ANQGSEA. The CDR3 spans 13 residues. CDR3 loop: CRAVGGLNTEAFF. The CDR3 DNA follows: TGCAGGGCTGTCGGGGGATTAAACACTGAAGCTTTCTTT.